The 6 T cell receptor beta chains below all came from one sample that was sequenced in a study of blood T cells in healthy people across ages. Then a second PCR, running roughly 7 to 11 cycles, was carried out with a sample-barcoded 5' primer and a J-beta primer mix. TCRdb itself ran the 5' RACE reads through MiXCR, one entry per CDR3 protein. The data contain around 990,000 distinct CDR3 sequences, around two fifths of them singletons. Specimen: blood. All receptors come from a man aged 18 to 29 in good health.

This clonotype was found a few times. This chain uses TRBV20-1 with TRBJ1-2, with unresolved D. Germline V gene sequence: CDR1 DFQATT, CDR2 SNEGSKA (reference sequence). V was trimmed by 3 bases and J by 8 bases, leaving 16 bases between them. The CDR3 sequence is 13 residues long. Written as DNA, the CDR3 is TGCAGTGCTAGCCCCCGTCCGCAGTTGGGCTACACCTTC. This translates into CSASPRPQLGYTF.

The gene calls are TRBV10-3 and TRBJ2-2; a weak D match, TRBD1 (6 bases). Looked up from germline, CDR1 is ENHRY and CDR2 is SYGVKD. The CDR3 loop spans 20 amino acids. The ends were cut back, 5 bases at V and 3 bases at J, with 28 bases in the middle. The CDR3 region has the DNA TGTGCCATCAGTTATCGGCGTACAGGGTCTAGGATGCGGGACACCGGGGAGCTGTTTTTT. It translates to CAISYRRTGSRMRDTGELFF.

V is TRBV10-3 and J is TRBJ2-1; TRBD2 agrees at 9 bases. The length of the CDR3 is 15 residues. Trimming cost V 8 bases and J 8 bases; bases outside gene matches: 13. CDR1 and CDR2 (germline): ENHRY, SYGVKD. CDR3 residues: CAIRDTAGGVDEQFF. CDR3 nucleotides: TGTGCCATCCGCGACACAGCGGGGGGTGTCGATGAGCAGTTCTTC.

The CDR3 sequence: CASSLLSGQGDTEAFF. DNA of the CDR3: TGTGCCAGCAGCCTCCTCAGCGGACAGGGGGACACTGAAGCTTTCTTT. The V call is TRBV4-2, the J call TRBJ1-1; 10 nucleotides line up with TRBD1. Trimming at V came to 4 bases and at J to 3 bases, leaving 8 bases not matched to a gene. Germline loops: CDR1 LGHNA, CDR2 YNFKEQ. This CDR3 contains 16 residues.

The chain is built from TRBV5-1 and TRBJ1-4; the D gene is possibly TRBD1 (5 bases). The CDR3 has 17 amino acids. Trimming cost V 0 bases and J 2 bases, with 14 bases left between them. Germline V lookup: CDR1 SGHRS, CDR2 YFSETQ. CDR3 region: CASSLVAQGLTNEKLFF. In DNA form, the CDR3 reads TGCGCCAGCAGCTTGGTGGCCCAGGGATTGACTAATGAAAAACTGTTTTTT.

V usage is TRBV12-3 or TRBV12-4 and J usage is TRBJ1-1, with D perhaps matching TRBD1 (5 bases). The CDR3 length is 12 residues. V lost 6 bases to trimming and J lost 1 base, with 6 bases between them. The CDR3 here is CASRQENTEAFF. As DNA, the CDR3 is TGTGCCAGCAGACAGGAGAACACTGAAGCTTTCTTT.